These T cell receptor beta chains were read from a single sample in a study of blood T cell repertoires in COVID-19. Repertoires were generated with immunoSEQ multiplex PCR, while TCRdb's copy carries only in-frame clones and drops some. The sample consists of 150,000 to 200,000 clones, approximately 86% of them appearing once. The source material was peripheral blood. Source of these receptors: a woman aged 40 to 50 with COVID-19, enrolled during active disease. Each CDR3 is given with its conserved first and last residue. A D gene is named only where the DNA matches it firmly. Clone size, where shown, is once, few, many, or a class for clones that have expanded.

CDR3aa: CASSPPGRGNEQFF
CDR3nt: TGTGCCAGCTCACCACCGGGCAGGGGCAATGAGCAGTTCTTC
v_gene: TRBV18
d_gene: .
abundance: .
j_gene: TRBJ2-1
len: 14

CDR3aa: CASSQVVENYGYTF
CDR3nt: TGTGCCAGCAGCCAAGTTGTAGAAAACTATGGCTACACCTTC
v_gene: TRBV3-1/TRBV3-2
d_gene: .
abundance: .
j_gene: TRBJ1-2
len: 14

CDR3aa: CASRIGDTIYF
CDR3nt: TGTGCCAGCAGAATAGGGGACACCATATATTTT
v_gene: TRBV28
d_gene: .
abundance: many
j_gene: TRBJ1-3
len: 11

CDR3aa: CASSLAPMNTEAFF
CDR3nt: TGTGCCAGCAGCTTAGCCCCAATGAACACTGAAGCTTTCTTT
v_gene: TRBV11-2
d_gene: .
abundance: .
j_gene: TRBJ1-1
len: 14

CDR3aa: CASSQVRVSELDTQYF
CDR3nt: TGCGCCAGCAGCCAAGTGCGGGTCTCAGAGCTAGATACGCAGTATTTT
v_gene: TRBV4-1
d_gene: .
abundance: .
j_gene: TRBJ2-3
len: 16

CDR3aa: CASSAGTSGMKETQYF
CDR3nt: TGTGCCAGCAGTGCTGGGACTAGCGGGATGAAAGAGACCCAGTACTTC
v_gene: TRBV2
d_gene: TRBD2
abundance: .
j_gene: TRBJ2-5
len: 16

CDR3aa: CASTLERGATDTQYF
CDR3nt: TGTGCCAGCACACTCGAGCGGGGGGCCACAGATACGCAGTATTTT
v_gene: TRBV5-4
d_gene: TRBD2
abundance: .
j_gene: TRBJ2-3
len: 15

CDR3aa: CAGGMGLRLYNEQFF
CDR3nt: TGTGCCGGAGGTATGGGACTTAGATTATACAATGAGCAGTTCTTC
v_gene: TRBV30
d_gene: .
abundance: .
j_gene: TRBJ2-1
len: 15

CDR3aa: CASSQLGTGGSPLHF
CDR3nt: TGCGCCAGCAGCCAACTCGGGACAGGGGGCTCACCCCTCCACTTT
v_gene: TRBV4-1
d_gene: TRBD1
abundance: .
j_gene: TRBJ1-6
len: 15

CDR3aa: CAWRGGSSETQYF
CDR3nt: TGTGCCTGGAGGGGGGGGAGCTCCGAGACCCAGTACTTC
v_gene: TRBV30
d_gene: TRBD2
abundance: few
j_gene: TRBJ2-5
len: 13